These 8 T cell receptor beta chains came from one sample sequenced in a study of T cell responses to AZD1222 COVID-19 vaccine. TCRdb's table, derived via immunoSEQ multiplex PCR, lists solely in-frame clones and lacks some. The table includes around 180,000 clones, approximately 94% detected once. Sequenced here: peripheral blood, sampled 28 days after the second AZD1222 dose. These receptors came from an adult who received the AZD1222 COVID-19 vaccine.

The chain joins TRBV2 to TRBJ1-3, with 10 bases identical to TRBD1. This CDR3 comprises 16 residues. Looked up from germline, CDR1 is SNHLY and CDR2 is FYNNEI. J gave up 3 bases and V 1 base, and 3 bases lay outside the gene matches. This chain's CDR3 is CASSEGGQGHGNTIYF. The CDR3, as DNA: TGTGCCAGCAGTGAAGGGGGACAGGGGCATGGAAACACCATATATTTT. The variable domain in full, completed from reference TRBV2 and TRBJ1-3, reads EPEVTQTPSHQVTQMGQEVILRCVPISNHLYFYWYRQILGQKVEFLVSFYNNEISEKSEIFDDQFSVERPDGSNFTLKIRSTKLEDSAMYFCASSEGGQGHGNTIYFGEGSWLTVV.

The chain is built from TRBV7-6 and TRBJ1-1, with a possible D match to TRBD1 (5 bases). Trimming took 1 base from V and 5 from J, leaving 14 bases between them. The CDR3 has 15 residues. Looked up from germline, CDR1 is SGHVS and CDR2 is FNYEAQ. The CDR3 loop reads CASSLVAGSGTEAFF. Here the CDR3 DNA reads TGTGCCAGCAGCTTAGTTGCAGGGAGTGGAACTGAAGCTTTCTTT. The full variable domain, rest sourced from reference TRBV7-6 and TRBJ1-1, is GAGVSQSPRYKVTKRGQDVALRCDPISGHVSLYWYRQALGQGPEFLTYFNYEAQQDKSGLPNDRFSAERPEGSISTLTIQRTEQRDSAMYRCASSLVAGSGTEAFFGQGTRLTVV.

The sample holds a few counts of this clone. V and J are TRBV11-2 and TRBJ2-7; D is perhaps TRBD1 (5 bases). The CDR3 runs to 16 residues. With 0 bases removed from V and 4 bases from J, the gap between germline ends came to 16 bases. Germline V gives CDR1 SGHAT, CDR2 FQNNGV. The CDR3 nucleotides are TGTGCCAGCAGCTTAGAGTCCGACAGTGACATGTACGAGCAGTACTTC. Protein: CASSLESDSDMYEQYF. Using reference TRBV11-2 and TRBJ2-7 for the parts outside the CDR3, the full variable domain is EAGVAQSPRYKIIEKRQSVAFWCNPISGHATLYWYQQILGQGPKLLIQFQNNGVVDDSQLPKDRFSAERLKGVDSTLKIQPAKLEDSAVYLCASSLESDSDMYEQYFGPGTRLTVT.

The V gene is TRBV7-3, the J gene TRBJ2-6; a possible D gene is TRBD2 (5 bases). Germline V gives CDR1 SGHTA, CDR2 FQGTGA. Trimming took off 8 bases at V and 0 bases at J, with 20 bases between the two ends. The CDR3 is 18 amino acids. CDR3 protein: CASGGLGHIHSGANVLTF. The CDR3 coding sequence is TGTGCCAGCGGTGGACTGGGTCATATACACTCTGGGGCCAACGTCCTGACTTTC. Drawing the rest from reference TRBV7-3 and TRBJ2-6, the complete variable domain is GAGVSQTPSNKVTEKGKYVELRCDPISGHTALYWYRQSLGQGPEFLIYFQGTGAADDSGLPNDRFFAVRPEGSVSTLKIQRTERGDSAVYLCASGGLGHIHSGANVLTFGAGSRLTVL.

CDR3 residues: CASSVTGLDSPLHF. DNA for the CDR3: TGTGCCAGCAGCGTAACAGGGCTAGATTCACCCCTCCACTTT. This sequence joins TRBV9 and TRBJ1-6, with TRBD1 as a possible D gene (6 bases). Trimming pared 1 base from V and 8 bases from J, leaving 10 bases between. CDR3 size: 14 residues. Germline CDR1 reads SGDLS; CDR2 reads YYNGEE.

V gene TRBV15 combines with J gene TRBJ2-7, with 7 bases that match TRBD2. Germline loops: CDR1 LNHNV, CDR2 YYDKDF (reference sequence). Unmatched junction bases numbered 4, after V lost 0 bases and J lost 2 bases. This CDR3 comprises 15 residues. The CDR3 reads CATSRDGLGAYEQYF. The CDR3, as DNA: TGTGCCACCAGCAGAGACGGACTAGGGGCCTACGAGCAGTACTTC.

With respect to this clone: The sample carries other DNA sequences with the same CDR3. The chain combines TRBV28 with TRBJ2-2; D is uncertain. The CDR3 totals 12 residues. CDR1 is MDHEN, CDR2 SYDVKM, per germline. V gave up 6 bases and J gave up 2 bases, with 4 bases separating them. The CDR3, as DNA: TGTGCCAGCAGCCTAAACACCGGGGAGCTGTTTTTT. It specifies CASSLNTGELFF.

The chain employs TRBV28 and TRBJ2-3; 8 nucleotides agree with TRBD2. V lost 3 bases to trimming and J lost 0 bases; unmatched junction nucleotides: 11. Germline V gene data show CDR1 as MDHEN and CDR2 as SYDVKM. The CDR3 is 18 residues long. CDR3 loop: CASSFHGLAETSTDTQYF. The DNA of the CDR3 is TGTGCCAGCAGTTTCCATGGACTAGCTGAAACTAGCACAGATACGCAGTATTTT.